Following are 10 T cell receptor beta chains from one sample sequenced in a study of T cells in narcolepsy. Method: immunoSEQ multiplex PCR; TCRdb's copy keeps in-frame clones and lacks some. Of 12,000 or so clones listed, roughly 94% are singletons. Material: CD45RA- memory CD4+ T cells from PBMCs. These TCRs come from a human donor with narcolepsy.

The chain links TRBV5-4 to TRBJ2-5; D is ambiguous. This CDR3 has 16 amino acids. Germline loops: CDR1 SGHNT, CDR2 YYREEE (reference sequence). The germline V and J ends were trimmed by 1 base and 0 bases, with 13 bases remaining between them. The CDR3 loop reads CASSLTRLLYQETQYF. Here the CDR3 DNA reads TGTGCCAGCAGCTTGACGAGGCTTCTGTACCAAGAGACCCAGTACTTC.

This chain joins TRBV6-1 and TRBJ2-2; D may be TRBD1 (6 bases). V was shortened by 2 bases and J by 8 bases, with 9 bases between the two germline ends. The germline gives CDR1 MNHNS, CDR2 SASEGT. This CDR3 has 13 residues. The CDR3 DNA is TGTGCCAGCAGTGAACAGGGGCAGGGGGAGCTGTTTTTT. This sequence encodes CASSEQGQGELFF.

DNA for the CDR3: TGTGCCAGCAGCTTTTCGGGGGATGAGCAGTTCTTC. Translating it yields CASSFSGDEQFF. V gene TRBV7-2 combines with J gene TRBJ2-1; D is perhaps TRBD2 (6 bases). V gave up 3 bases and J gave up 8 bases, with 8 bases separating them. This CDR3 has 12 amino acids. Germline assignment: CDR1 SGHTA and CDR2 FQGNSA.

The chain links TRBV23-1 to TRBJ2-2; D might be TRBD1 (6 bases). TRBV23-1 is noted as an ORF with a role that remains uncertain. Trimming removed 3 bases from V and 6 bases from J, with 23 bases in between. This CDR3 comprises 18 residues. The CDR3 DNA sequence: TGCGCCAGCAGTCACTTCCGGGGAACAGGGAAGGAGGCCGGGGAGCTGTTTTTT. Translated, it gives CASSHFRGTGKEAGELFF.

The V call is TRBV9, the J call TRBJ1-6; weak D call: TRBD1 (5 bases). Trimming stripped 4 bases from V and 5 bases from J, with 10 bases between. The CDR3 is 14 amino acids. Germline lookup yields CDR1 SGDLS and CDR2 YYNGEE. CDR3 DNA: TGTGCCAGCAGCCCGGGGCTCGATAATTCACCCCTCCACTTT. This sequence encodes CASSPGLDNSPLHF.

This rearrangement joins TRBV30 to TRBJ1-5, with TRBD1 as a possible D gene (5 bases). CDR1 and CDR2 (germline): GTSNPN, SVGIG (reference sequence). Trimming left V 3 bases short and J 0 bases short, with 15 bases between. The CDR3 length is 16 residues. This CDR3 reads CAWSGAGSYSNQPQHF. The CDR3 DNA is TGTGCCTGGAGCGGGGCAGGGTCCTATAGCAATCAGCCCCAGCATTTT.

The rearrangement uses TRBV5-6 and TRBJ1-1; maybe TRBD1 (5 bases). V gave up 2 bases and J gave up 10 bases, with 18 bases separating them. Germline loops: CDR1 SGHDT, CDR2 YYEEEE. The CDR3 covers 14 residues. This chain's CDR3 is CASSFGHWGVGAFF. The DNA for the CDR3 is TGTGCCAGCAGCTTTGGACACTGGGGCGTTGGAGCTTTCTTT. Looking up the rest from reference TRBV5-6 and TRBJ1-1 gives the full variable domain: DAGVTQSPTHLIKTRGQQVTLRCSPKSGHDTVSWYQQALGQGPQFIFQYYEEEERQRGNFPDRFSGHQFPNYSSELNVNALLLGDSALYLCASSFGHWGVGAFFGQGTRLTVV.

The CDR3 reads CASSFDINSPLHF. CDR3 coding DNA: TGCGCCAGCAGCTTCGACATAAATTCACCCCTCCACTTT. The chain joins TRBV5-1 to TRBJ1-6; no clear D gene. The length of the CDR3 is 13 residues. Germline assignment: CDR1 SGHRS and CDR2 YFSETQ. V lost 2 bases and J 7 bases, leaving 7 bases between the germline ends.

There are a few counts of this clone. This rearrangement joins TRBV5-6 to TRBJ1-4; 12 bases match TRBD1. The CDR3 sequence is 18 residues long. Germline-derived CDR1 and CDR2 are SGHDT and YYEEEE. The J segment lost 0 bases and the V segment lost 5 bases, leaving 8 bases of the junction unmatched. The CDR3 DNA reads as TGTGCCAGCAGTCGGCGGGACAGGGGGCGGGCAACTAATGAAAAACTGTTTTTT. It encodes CASSRRDRGRATNEKLFF.

This sequence joins TRBV6-1 and TRBJ1-5, with unresolved D. V was cut by 8 bases and J by 5 bases, with 16 bases left in between. The CDR3 extends over 14 amino acids. CDR1 is MNHNS and CDR2 is SASEGT in the germline V gene. The CDR3 DNA is TGTGCCAGCGCCCGGCTAGGATCGGATCAGCCCCAGCATTTT. As protein: CASARLGSDQPQHF.